By frequency in the sample, the clone carrying this TCR beta chain is medium-sized. The antigen remains undetermined. Memory CD4+ cells were defined as CD4+CD45RO+CD25-. TRBV12-4/TRBJ1-2 clonotypes were amplified with adaptor-ligated barcode primers. TCRdb called the multiplex PCR reads again in MiXCR, with one record for every CDR3 protein. The sample holds over 850 distinct CDR3 sequences; 6.5% to 8% are singletons and the top ten take about 15%. Study-level results: Tumor Tregs overlapped most with tumor, then blood, naive CD4+ cells. About 13% of tumor Treg sequences matched naive CD4+ cells. Tumor memory CD4+ T cell TCR gene usage was found to cluster with blood and lymph node memory CD4+ cells and with lymph node naive CD4+ cells.

The ends were cut back, 7 bases at V and 8 bases at J, with 17 bases in the middle. There are 13 residues in the CDR3. Material for sequencing was memory CD4+ T cells sorted from blood. Subset here: memory CD4+ T cells, CD4+CD45RO+CD25-. The TCR comes from a female donor with breast cancer. V and J are TRBV12-3 or TRBV12-4 and TRBJ1-2; the D gene is possibly TRBD1 (6 bases). The CDR3 nucleotides read TGTGCCAGCACTCCTCTACAGGGTTGGGGCTACACCTTC. Its translation is CASTPLQGWGYTF.